This entry concerns a single T cell receptor (beta chain). Some clones are missing from TCRdb's copy, which holds only in-frame ones; the method was immunoSEQ multiplex PCR. Altogether about 660,000 clones are present, over 75% being singletons, with the ten largest covering 0.0085% to 0.012%. This specimen belongs to a study of shared T cell receptors in the human thymus. Germline-derived CDR1 and CDR2 are SGHDN and FVKESK. Trimming removed 3 bases from V and 6 bases from J, with 6 bases in between. The CDR3 sequence is 11 residues long. These data were likewise used in another study, on human thymus T cells. That work contributes: The thymus was resected at corrective cardiac surgery. Thymic and blood repertoires seemed to show skewed V and J gene use. Unrelated individuals reportedly shared highly overlapping thymic TCR repertoires.

The origin of this receptor is a boy in the first two years of life with a congenital heart defect. V gene TRBV14 combines with J gene TRBJ2-7; unclear D gene. The sequenced material came from thymocytes. The CDR3 coding sequence is TGTGCCAGCAGCCACGGTCGCGAGCAGTACTTC. The encoded protein is CASSHGREQYF.